These 16 T cell receptor beta chains came from one sample sequenced in a study of CD8 T cells in Susac syndrome. A quantity of about 0.5 to 1 ug RNA underwent reverse transcription using random hexamers. TCRdb used MiXCR to reprocess the immunoSEQ multiplex PCR reads, holding one entry per CDR3 protein. The data hold fewer than 250,000 distinct CDR3 sequences, with approximately 95% observed a single time. Sample: CD4+ T cells from PBMCs. The receptors stem from a human donor in good health.

This rearrangement joins TRBV5-4 to TRBJ2-5; D not resolved. The CDR3 covers 14 residues. Between the trimmed V and J ends, which lost 0 bases and 1 base, there was a span of 7 bases. Per germline, CDR1 SGHNT and CDR2 YYREEE (reference sequence). The chain's CDR3 is CASSLASSQETQYF. The CDR3 DNA sequence: TGTGCCAGCAGCTTGGCATCGTCCCAAGAGACCCAGTACTTC.

This clonotype was seen only a few times. The rearrangement joins TRBV7-8 to TRBJ2-5, with D perhaps matching TRBD1 or TRBD2 (5 bases each). The CDR3 contains 13 residues. V was pared by 4 bases and J by 1 base, with 7 bases between. The germline CDR1 and CDR2 sequences are SGHVS and FQNEAQ. The DNA of the CDR3 is TGTGCCAGCAGCTGGGACGGCCAAGAGACCCAGTACTTC. It encodes CASSWDGQETQYF.

The chain carries TRBV5-1 and TRBJ1-2; 9 nucleotides line up with TRBD1. CDR1 SGHRS and CDR2 YFSETQ come from the germline V gene. Germline trimming cut 5 bases from V and 8 bases from J; bases unmatched to any gene: 7. The CDR3 is made up of 13 amino acids. The CDR3 DNA sequence: TGCGCCAGCAGTACCGGGACAGGGAGAGGCTACACCTTC. Translating it yields CASSTGTGRGYTF.

The chain recombines TRBV7-2 with TRBJ2-7; no firm D call. The V end lost 4 bases, the J end lost 3 bases, and 10 bases lay between the germline ends. The CDR3 is made up of 13 amino acids. CDR1 is SGHTA, CDR2 FQGNSA, per germline. The CDR3 DNA reads TGTGCCAGCAGCTCCAGAGTCGTCTACGAGCAGTACTTC. As protein: CASSSRVVYEQYF.

This clonotype was seen just once. The chain has TRBV2 and TRBJ1-1; D not certain. Between the trimmed V and J ends, which lost 5 bases and 0 bases, there was a span of 13 bases. The CDR3 spans 15 residues. CDR1 and CDR2 from the germline V gene are SNHLY and FYNNEI. Here the CDR3 reads CASSSDILVNTEAFF. The CDR3 DNA follows: TGTGCCAGCAGTTCCGACATCCTCGTGAACACTGAAGCTTTCTTT.

The rearrangement links TRBV20-1 to TRBJ1-5; D is ambiguous. The germline gives CDR1 DFQATT, CDR2 SNEGSKA (reference sequence). CDR3 size: 15 residues. V lost 1 base and J lost 0, with 10 bases in between. CDR3 sequence reads: CSARVEDYSNQPQHF. DNA of the CDR3: TGCAGTGCTAGAGTGGAAGATTATAGCAATCAGCCCCAGCATTTT.

This chain links TRBV29-1 with TRBJ2-7, with 7 bases aligning to TRBD2. Losses at the gene ends were 4 bases for V and 6 bases for J; bases not matched to a gene: 9. This CDR3 contains 13 residues. The germline CDR1 and CDR2 sequences are SQVTM and ANQGSEA. The DNA of the CDR3 is TGCAGCGTTGGGGACGGGAGGTCTCGCGAGCAGTACTTC. Its translation: CSVGDGRSREQYF.

V and J are TRBV23-1 and TRBJ2-7, with a tentative D call TRBD1 (5 bases). TRBV23-1 is recorded as an ORF, its role being uncertain. V was cut by 1 base and J by 2 bases, with 12 bases left in between. The CDR3 has 15 residues. The CDR3 region is CASSQCDSPAYEQYV. The CDR3 coding sequence is TGCGCCAGCAGTCAATGTGACAGTCCGGCCTACGAGCAGTACGTC.

The chain joins TRBV2 to TRBJ1-1; D is unresolved. The CDR3 contains 14 residues. With 10 bases removed from V and 5 bases from J, the gap between germline ends came to 20 bases. Germline CDR1 is SNHLY and CDR2 is FYNNEI. The CDR3: CATYPQRQTTEAFF. CDR3 sequence (DNA): TGTGCCACCTACCCTCAGCGGCAGACGACTGAAGCTTTCTTT.

The rearrangement joins TRBV12-3 or TRBV12-4 to TRBJ2-7; D is possibly TRBD1 or TRBD2 (6 bases each). There are 12 residues in the CDR3. Trimming left V 8 bases short and J 2 bases short, with 10 bases between. Here the CDR3 reads CASEGGTYEQYF. CDR3 bases: TGTGCCAGCGAAGGGGGGACCTACGAGCAGTACTTC.

The V call is TRBV19, the J call TRBJ2-5; D unresolved. The CDR3 runs 12 residues. The V gene's germline CDR1 is LNHDA and CDR2 SQIVND (reference sequence). V was cut by 0 bases and J by 5 bases, with 4 bases left in between. DNA for the CDR3: TGTGCCAGTAGTATAGATGGGGAGACCCAGTACTTC. Its translation: CASSIDGETQYF.

V gene TRBV7-9 combines with J gene TRBJ1-5, with a tentative D call TRBD1 (5 bases). Trimming left V 3 bases short and J 4 bases short, with 13 bases between. The germline CDR1 and CDR2 sequences are SEHNR and FQNEAQ (reference sequence). The CDR3 is 15 amino acids. The CDR3: CASSLGGALNQPQHF. The CDR3 bases are TGTGCCAGCAGCTTGGGTGGGGCTTTAAATCAGCCCCAGCATTTT.

This sequence joins TRBV20-1 and TRBJ2-5; 8 positions agree with TRBD1. The CDR3 sequence is 13 residues long. Germline V gene data show CDR1 as DFQATT and CDR2 as SNEGSKA (reference sequence). V was pared by 6 bases and J by 5 bases, with 8 bases of the junction left unmatched. CDR3 in DNA: TGCAGTGCAATAAGACAGGGGTGGGAGACCCAGTACTTC. Its translation is CSAIRQGWETQYF.

The genes are TRBV28 and TRBJ2-5, with D possibly being TRBD1 (6 bases). The CDR3 is 15 residues long. V was pared by 4 bases and J by 2 bases, with 14 bases between. Germline-derived CDR1 and CDR2 are MDHEN and SYDVKM. CDR3 amino acids: CASSSPGTFQETQYF. CDR3 DNA sequence: TGTGCCAGCAGTTCTCCCGGGACATTTCAAGAGACCCAGTACTTC.

The chain couples TRBV28 to TRBJ1-1, with unresolved D. The length of the CDR3 is 11 residues. The germline CDR1 and CDR2 sequences are MDHEN and SYDVKM. Deletions cut 4 bases from V and 12 bases from J, with 12 bases between. The CDR3 region is CASSSPTLTFF. The CDR3 region has the DNA TGTGCCAGCAGTTCCCCGACCCTAACTTTCTTT.

This chain uses TRBV28 with TRBJ2-3; the D gene is possibly TRBD2 (6 bases). Germline assignment: CDR1 MDHEN and CDR2 SYDVKM. CDR3 length equals 16 residues. Trimming cost V 2 bases and J 3 bases, with 15 bases left between them. The CDR3: CASSLPGRGLTDTQYF. The DNA of the CDR3 is TGTGCCAGCAGTTTACCGGGGCGGGGCCTTACAGATACGCAGTATTTT. Supplemented by reference TRBV28 and TRBJ2-3, the full variable domain reads DVKVTQSSRYLVKRTGEKVFLECVQDMDHENMFWYRQDPGLGLRLIYFSYDVKMKEKGDIPEGYSVSREKKERFSLILESASTNQTSMYLCASSLPGRGLTDTQYFGPGTRLTVL.